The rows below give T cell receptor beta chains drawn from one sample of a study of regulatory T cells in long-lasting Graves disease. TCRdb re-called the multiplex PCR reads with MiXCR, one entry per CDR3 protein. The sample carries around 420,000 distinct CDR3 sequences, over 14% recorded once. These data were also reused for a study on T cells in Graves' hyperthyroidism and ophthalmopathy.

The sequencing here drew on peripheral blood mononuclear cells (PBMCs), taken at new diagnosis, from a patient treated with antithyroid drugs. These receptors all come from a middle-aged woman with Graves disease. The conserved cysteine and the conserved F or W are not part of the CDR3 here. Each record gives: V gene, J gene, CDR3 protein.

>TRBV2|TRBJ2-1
ASSNLEYNEQF
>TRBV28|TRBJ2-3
ASSWGSGTDTQY
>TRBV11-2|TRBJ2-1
ASSFSPGYEQF
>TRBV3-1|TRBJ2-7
ASSQVRSSGNPYEQY
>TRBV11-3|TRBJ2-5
ASSSFRTSVETQY
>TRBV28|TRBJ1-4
ASSIPGTFEKLF
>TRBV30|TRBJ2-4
AWSVYVAKNIQY
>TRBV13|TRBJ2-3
ASSPSLTVVPDTQY
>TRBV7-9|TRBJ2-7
ASSLAHRGLTNSYEQY
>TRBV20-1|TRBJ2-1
SARDPGQGAYNEQF
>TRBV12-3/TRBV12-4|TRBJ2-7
ASSLRRNTYEQY
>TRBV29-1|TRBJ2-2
SVDKGNTGELF
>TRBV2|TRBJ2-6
ASRLGLTLSGANVLT
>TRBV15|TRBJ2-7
ATSRDQGSYEQY
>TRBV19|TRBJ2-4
ASSNLRLAGGAKNIQY
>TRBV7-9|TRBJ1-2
ASSFKGNNYGYT
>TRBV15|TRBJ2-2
ATSRGSGGRNTGELF
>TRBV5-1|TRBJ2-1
ASSFVTVLSYNEQF
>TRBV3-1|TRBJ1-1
ASVPTGEGTEAF
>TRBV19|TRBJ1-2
ASRFQQNYGYT
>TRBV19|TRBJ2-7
ASSIGGDSYEQY
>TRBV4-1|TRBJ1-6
ASSQGGLGSPLH
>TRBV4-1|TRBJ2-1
ASSQDPSGKSREQF
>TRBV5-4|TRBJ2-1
ASSWGAGTRQGEQF
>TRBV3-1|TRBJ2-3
ASSQGRSGLTDTQY
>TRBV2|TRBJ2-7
ASSPFYEQY
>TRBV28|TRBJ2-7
ASSFSLAGLSYEQY
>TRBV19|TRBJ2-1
ASSNRKDTYNEQF
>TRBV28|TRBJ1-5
ASSFAGGGGQPQH
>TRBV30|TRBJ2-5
ACQGRGGETQY